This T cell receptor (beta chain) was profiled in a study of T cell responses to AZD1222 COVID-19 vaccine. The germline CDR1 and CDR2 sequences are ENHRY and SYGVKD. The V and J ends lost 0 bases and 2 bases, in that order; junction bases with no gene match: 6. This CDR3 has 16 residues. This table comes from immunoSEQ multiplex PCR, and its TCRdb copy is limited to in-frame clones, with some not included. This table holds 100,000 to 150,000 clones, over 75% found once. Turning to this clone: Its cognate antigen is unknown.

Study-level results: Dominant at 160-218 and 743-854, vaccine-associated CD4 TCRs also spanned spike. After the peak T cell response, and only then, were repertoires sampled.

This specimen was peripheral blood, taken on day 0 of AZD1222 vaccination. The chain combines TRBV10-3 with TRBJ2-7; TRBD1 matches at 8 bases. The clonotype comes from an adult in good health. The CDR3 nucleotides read TGTGCCATCAGTGAGTCGACGACAGGGGCGCCCTACGAGCAGTACTTC. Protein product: CAISESTTGAPYEQYF.